The clone carrying this T cell receptor (beta chain) was seen at least ten times. The J segment lost 3 bases and the V segment lost 0 bases, leaving 11 bases of the junction unmatched. Looked up from germline, CDR1 is SGHDN and CDR2 is FVKESK. This CDR3 is 19 amino acids long. TCRdb independently ran MiXCR on the PCR reads; one entry per CDR3 protein. Among approximately 670,000 distinct CDR3 sequences listed, about 20% were seen once. This sample stems from a study of molecular identifiers for immune sequencing clone quantification. The chain links TRBV14 to TRBJ2-5; 12 positions match TRBD2. The sequence was obtained from a human donor in good health. Some libraries in this study had Jurkat cell RNA spiked in. Sequencing was done on a sample of naive CD8+ T cells from blood, with Jurkat cell RNA spiked in. The subset here: FACS-sorted CD8+CD4-CCR7+CD45RA+ naive T cells. Here the CDR3 reads CASSQDYGLAGTQKETQYF. CDR3 nucleotides: TGTGCCAGCAGCCAAGACTACGGACTAGCGGGGACGCAAAAAGAGACCCAGTACTTC.